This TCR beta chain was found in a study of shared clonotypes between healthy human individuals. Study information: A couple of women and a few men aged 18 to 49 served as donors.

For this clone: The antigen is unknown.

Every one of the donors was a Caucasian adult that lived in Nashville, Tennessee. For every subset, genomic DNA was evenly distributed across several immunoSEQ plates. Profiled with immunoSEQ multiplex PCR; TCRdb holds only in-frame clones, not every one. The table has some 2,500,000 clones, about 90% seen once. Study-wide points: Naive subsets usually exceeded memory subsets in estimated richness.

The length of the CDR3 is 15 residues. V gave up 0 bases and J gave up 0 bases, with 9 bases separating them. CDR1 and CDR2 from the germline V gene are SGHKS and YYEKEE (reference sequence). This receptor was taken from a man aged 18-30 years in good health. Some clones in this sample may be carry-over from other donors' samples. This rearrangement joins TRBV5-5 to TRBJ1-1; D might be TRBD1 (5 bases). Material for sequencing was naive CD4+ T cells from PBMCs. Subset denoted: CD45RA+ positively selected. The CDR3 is CASSLDGTMNTEAFF. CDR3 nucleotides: TGTGCCAGCAGCTTGGACGGGACCATGAACACTGAAGCTTTCTTT.